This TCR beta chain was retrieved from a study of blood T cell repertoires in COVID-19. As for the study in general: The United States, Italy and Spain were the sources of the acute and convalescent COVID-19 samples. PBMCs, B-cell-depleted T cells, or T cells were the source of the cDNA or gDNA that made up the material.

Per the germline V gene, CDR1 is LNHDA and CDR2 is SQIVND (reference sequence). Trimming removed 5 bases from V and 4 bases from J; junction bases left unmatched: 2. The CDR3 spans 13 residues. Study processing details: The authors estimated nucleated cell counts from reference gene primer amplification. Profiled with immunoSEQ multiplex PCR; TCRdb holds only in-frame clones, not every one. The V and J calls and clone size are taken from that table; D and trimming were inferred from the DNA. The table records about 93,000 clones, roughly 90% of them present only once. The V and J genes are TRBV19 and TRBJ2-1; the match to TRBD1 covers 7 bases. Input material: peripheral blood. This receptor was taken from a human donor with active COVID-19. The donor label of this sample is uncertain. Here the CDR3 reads CASSHRGYNEQFF. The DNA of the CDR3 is TGTGCCAGTAGTCACAGGGGTTACAATGAGCAGTTCTTC.